This T cell receptor (beta chain) comes out of a study of neoadjuvant nivolumab and ipilimumab in lung cancer. Notes on the study in general: Resected tumors had greater TCR richness and clonality than uninvolved lung. Only a single major-pathologic-response sample was available for clonality analysis.

Germline loops: CDR1 SGHRS, CDR2 YFSETQ. With 4 bases clipped from V and 4 bases from J, the junction kept 4 bases outside the gene matches. The CDR3 is 13 amino acids. This table comes from immunoSEQ multiplex PCR, and its TCRdb copy is limited to in-frame clones, with some not included. This table has 24,000 or so clones, roughly 80% appearing once. In its sample, this clone was seen a few times. As yet, its antigen is unknown. This TCR derives from an adult with non-small cell lung cancer. The chain carries TRBV5-1 and TRBJ1-1; 7 bases fit TRBD1. The sequences come from peripheral blood, collected before neoadjuvant nivolumab, alone or with ipilimumab. The DNA of the CDR3 is TGCGCCAGCAGCCTCAGGGGGGGCACTGAAGCTTTCTTT. Its translation is CASSLRGGTEAFF.